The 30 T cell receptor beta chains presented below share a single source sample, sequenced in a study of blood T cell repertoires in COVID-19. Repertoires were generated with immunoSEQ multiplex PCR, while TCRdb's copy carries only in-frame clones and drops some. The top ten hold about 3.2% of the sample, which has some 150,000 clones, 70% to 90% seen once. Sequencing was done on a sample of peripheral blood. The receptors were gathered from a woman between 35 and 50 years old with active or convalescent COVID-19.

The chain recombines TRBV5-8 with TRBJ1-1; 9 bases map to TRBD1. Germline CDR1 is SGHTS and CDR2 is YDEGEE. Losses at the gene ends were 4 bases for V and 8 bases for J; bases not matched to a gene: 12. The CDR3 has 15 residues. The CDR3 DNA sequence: TGTGCCAGCAGCCTGGGACAGGGTGTATCCTCCGAAGCTTTCTTT. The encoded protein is CASSLGQGVSSEAFF.

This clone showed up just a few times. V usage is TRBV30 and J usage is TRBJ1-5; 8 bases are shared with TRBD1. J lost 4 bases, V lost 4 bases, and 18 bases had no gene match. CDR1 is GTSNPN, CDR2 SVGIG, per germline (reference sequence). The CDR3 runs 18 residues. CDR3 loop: CAWNQGTQTGVRNQPQHF. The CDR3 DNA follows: TGTGCCTGGAACCAGGGGACCCAGACAGGGGTACGGAATCAGCCCCAGCATTTT.

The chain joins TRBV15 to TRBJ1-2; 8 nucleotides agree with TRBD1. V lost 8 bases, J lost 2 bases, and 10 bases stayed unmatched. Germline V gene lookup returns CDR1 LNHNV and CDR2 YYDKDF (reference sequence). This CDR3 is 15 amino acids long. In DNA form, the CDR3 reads TGTGCCACCTGCCCACAGGGGGGAGGGAACTATGGCTACACCTTC. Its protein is CATCPQGGGNYGYTF.

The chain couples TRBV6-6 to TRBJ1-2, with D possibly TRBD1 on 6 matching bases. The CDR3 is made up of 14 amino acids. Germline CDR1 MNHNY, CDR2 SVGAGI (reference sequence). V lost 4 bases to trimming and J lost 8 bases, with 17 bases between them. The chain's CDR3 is CASSSGDLVLGYTF. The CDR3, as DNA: TGTGCCAGCAGTTCAGGGGATCTCGTTTTGGGCTACACCTTC.

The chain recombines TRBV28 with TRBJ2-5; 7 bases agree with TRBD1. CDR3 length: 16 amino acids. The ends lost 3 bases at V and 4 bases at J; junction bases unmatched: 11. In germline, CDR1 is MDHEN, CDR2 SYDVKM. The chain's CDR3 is CASSFFIQGSGETQYF. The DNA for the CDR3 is TGTGCCAGCAGTTTTTTTATACAGGGGTCGGGAGAGACCCAGTACTTC.

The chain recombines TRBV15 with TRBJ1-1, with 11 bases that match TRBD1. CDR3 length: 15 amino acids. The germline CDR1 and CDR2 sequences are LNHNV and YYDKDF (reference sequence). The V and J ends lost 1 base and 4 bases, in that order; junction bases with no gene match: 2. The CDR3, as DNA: TGTGCCACCAGCAGAGTGGGGACAGGGGGCACTGAAGCTTTCTTT. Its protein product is CATSRVGTGGTEAFF.

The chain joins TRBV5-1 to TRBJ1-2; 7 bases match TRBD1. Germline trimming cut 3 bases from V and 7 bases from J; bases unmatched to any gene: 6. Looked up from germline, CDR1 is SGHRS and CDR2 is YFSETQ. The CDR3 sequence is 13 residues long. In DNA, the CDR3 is TGCGCCAGCAGCTGGGAACAGGGGTCTGGCTACACCTTC. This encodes CASSWEQGSGYTF.

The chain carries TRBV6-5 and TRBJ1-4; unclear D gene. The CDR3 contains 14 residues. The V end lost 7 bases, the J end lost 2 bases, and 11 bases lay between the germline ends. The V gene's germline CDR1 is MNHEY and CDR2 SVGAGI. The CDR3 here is CASNTGSTNEKLFF. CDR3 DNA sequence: TGTGCCAGCAATACGGGATCCACTAATGAAAAACTGTTTTTT.

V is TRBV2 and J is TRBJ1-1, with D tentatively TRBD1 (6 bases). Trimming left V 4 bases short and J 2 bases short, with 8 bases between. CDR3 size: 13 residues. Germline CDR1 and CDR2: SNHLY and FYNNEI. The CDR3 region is CASSGTANTEAFF. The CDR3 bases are TGTGCCAGCAGTGGGACAGCTAACACTGAAGCTTTCTTT.

The CDR3 DNA sequence: TGTGCCAGCAGCCAACGACAGGGTTGGGGATCACCCCTCCACTTT. Protein: CASSQRQGWGSPLHF. This chain uses TRBV7-8 with TRBJ1-6; TRBD1 aligns across 7 bases. Germline CDR1 is SGHVS and CDR2 is FQNEAQ. This CDR3 region has 15 residues. J lost 10 bases, V lost 5 bases, and 11 bases had no gene match.

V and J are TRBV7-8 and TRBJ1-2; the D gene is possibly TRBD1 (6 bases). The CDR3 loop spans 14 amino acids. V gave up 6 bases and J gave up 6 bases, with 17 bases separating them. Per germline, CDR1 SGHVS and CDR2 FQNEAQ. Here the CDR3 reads CASRPTTGSHGYTF. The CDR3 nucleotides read TGTGCCAGCAGACCTACGACAGGCTCGCATGGCTACACCTTC.

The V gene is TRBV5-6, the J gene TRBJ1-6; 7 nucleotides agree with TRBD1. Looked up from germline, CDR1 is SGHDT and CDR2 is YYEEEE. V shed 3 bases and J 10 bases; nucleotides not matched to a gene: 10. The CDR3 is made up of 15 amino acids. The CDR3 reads CASSSPQGSVSPLHF. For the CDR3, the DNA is TGTGCCAGCAGCTCCCCACAGGGGAGTGTGTCACCCCTCCACTTT. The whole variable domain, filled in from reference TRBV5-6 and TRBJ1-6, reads DAGVTQSPTHLIKTRGQQVTLRCSPKSGHDTVSWYQQALGQGPQFIFQYYEEEERQRGNFPDRFSGHQFPNYSSELNVNALLLGDSALYLCASSSPQGSVSPLHFGNGTRLTVT.

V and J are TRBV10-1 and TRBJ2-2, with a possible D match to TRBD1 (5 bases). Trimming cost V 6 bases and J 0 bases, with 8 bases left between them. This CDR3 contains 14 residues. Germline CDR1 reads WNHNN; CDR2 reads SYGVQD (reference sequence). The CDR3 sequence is CASSTRANTGELFF. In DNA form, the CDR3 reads TGCGCCAGCAGCACCAGGGCGAACACCGGGGAGCTGTTTTTT.

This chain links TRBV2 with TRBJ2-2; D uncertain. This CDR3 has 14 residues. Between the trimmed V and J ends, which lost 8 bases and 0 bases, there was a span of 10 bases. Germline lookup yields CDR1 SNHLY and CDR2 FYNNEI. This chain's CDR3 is CASRALPNTGELFF. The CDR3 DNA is TGTGCCAGCCGAGCGTTGCCGAACACCGGGGAGCTGTTTTTT.

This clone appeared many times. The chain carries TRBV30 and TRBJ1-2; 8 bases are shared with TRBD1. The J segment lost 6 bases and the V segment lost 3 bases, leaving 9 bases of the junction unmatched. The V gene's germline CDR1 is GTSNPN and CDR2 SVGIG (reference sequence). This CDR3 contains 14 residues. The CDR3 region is CAWRWGRGLNGYTF. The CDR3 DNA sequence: TGTGCCTGGAGGTGGGGCAGGGGGCTGAATGGCTACACCTTC.

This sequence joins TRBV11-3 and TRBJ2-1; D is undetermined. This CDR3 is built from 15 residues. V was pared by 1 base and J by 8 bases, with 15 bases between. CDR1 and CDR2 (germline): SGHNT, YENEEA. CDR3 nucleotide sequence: TGTGCCAGCAGCTTAGTGTCTGGAGTTCCCCATGAGCAGTTCTTC. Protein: CASSLVSGVPHEQFF.

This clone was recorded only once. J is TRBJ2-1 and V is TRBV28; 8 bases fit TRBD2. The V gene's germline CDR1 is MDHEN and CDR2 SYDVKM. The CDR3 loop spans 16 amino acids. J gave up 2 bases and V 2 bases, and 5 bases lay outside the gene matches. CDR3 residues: CASSLETGGPYNEQFF. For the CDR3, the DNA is TGTGCCAGCAGTTTAGAGACGGGAGGGCCCTACAATGAGCAGTTCTTC. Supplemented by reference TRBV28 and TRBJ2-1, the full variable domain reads DVKVTQSSRYLVKRTGEKVFLECVQDMDHENMFWYRQDPGLGLRLIYFSYDVKMKEKGDIPEGYSVSREKKERFSLILESASTNQTSMYLCASSLETGGPYNEQFFGPGTRLTVL.

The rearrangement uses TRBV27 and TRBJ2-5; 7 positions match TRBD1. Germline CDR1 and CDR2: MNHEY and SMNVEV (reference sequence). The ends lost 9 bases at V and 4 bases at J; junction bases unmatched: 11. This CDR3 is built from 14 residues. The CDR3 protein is CASHPGQRGETQYF. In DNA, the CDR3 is TGTGCCAGTCATCCGGGACAGCGAGGAGAGACCCAGTACTTC.

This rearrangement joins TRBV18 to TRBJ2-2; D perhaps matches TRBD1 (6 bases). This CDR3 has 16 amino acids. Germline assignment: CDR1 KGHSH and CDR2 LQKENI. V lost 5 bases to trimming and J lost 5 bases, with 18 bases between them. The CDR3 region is CASSAGVLARTGELFF. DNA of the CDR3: TGTGCCAGCTCAGCAGGGGTCCTAGCCCGAACCGGGGAGCTGTTTTTT.

CDR3: CASSGRERNEQYF. The CDR3 coding sequence is TGTGCCAGCAGCGGCAGAGAGAGGAACGAGCAGTACTTC. The V gene is TRBV7-9, the J gene TRBJ2-7; D ambiguous. V was clipped by 5 bases and J by 5 bases, with 13 bases between them. The CDR3 contains 13 residues. CDR1 and CDR2 from the germline V gene are SEHNR and FQNEAQ (reference sequence).

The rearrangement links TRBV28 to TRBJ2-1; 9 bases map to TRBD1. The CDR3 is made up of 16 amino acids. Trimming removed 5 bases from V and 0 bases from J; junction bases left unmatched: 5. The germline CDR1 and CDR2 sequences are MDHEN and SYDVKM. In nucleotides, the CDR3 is TGTGCCAGCAGTGCCCCACAGGGGGCCTCCTACAATGAGCAGTTCTTC. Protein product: CASSAPQGASYNEQFF.

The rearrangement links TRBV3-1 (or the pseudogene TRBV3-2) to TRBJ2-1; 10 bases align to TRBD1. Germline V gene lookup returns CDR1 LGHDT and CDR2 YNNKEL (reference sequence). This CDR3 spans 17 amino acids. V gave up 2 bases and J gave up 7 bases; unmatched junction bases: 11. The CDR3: CASSQRGLRQGANEQFF. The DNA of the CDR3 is TGTGCCAGCAGCCAACGGGGCCTACGACAGGGGGCGAATGAGCAGTTCTTC.

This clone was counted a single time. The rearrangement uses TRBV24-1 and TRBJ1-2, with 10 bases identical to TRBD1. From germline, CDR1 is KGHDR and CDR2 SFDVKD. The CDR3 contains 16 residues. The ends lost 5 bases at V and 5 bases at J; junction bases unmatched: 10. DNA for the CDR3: TGTGCCACCAGTGCCCCCCTACCGGGACAGGGGTATGGCTACACCTTC. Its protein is CATSAPLPGQGYGYTF.

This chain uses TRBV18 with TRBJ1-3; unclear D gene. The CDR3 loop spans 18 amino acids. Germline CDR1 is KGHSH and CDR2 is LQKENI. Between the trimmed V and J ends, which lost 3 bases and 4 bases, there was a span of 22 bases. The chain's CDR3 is CASSPVPTRRATGNTIYF. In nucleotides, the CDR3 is TGTGCCAGCTCACCGGTTCCGACGAGGAGGGCGACAGGAAACACCATATATTTT.

CDR3: CASSYQYTEAFF. In DNA, the CDR3 is TGTGCCAGCAGTTACCAGTACACTGAAGCTTTCTTT. The V and J genes are TRBV6-2 or TRBV6-3 and TRBJ1-1; no firm D call. Deletions cut 2 bases from V and 3 bases from J, with 4 bases between. The CDR3 runs to 12 residues. The V gene's germline CDR1 is MNHEY and CDR2 SVGEGT.

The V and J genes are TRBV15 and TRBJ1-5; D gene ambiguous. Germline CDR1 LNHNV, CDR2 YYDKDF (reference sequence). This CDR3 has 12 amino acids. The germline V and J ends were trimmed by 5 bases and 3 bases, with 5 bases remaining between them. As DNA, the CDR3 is TGTGCCACCAGCCGCGACAATCAGCCCCAGCATTTT. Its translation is CATSRDNQPQHF.

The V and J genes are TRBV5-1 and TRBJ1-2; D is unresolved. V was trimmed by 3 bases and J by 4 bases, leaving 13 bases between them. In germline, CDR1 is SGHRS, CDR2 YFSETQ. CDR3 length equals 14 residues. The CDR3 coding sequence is TGCGCCAGCAGCTGGAGGGATGACGGCTATGGCTACACCTTC. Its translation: CASSWRDDGYGYTF.

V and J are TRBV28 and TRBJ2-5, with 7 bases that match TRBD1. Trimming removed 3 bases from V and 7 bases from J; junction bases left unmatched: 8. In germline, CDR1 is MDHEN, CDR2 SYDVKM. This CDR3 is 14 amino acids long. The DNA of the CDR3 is TGTGCCAGCAGTTTGGGCTCAGGGGGTGGGACCCAGTACTTC. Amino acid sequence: CASSLGSGGGTQYF.

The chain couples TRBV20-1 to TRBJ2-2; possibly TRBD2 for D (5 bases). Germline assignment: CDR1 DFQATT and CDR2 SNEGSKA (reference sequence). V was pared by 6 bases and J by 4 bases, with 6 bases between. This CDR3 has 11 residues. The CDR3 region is CSAGITGELFF. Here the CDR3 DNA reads TGCAGTGCCGGGATCACCGGGGAGCTGTTTTTT.

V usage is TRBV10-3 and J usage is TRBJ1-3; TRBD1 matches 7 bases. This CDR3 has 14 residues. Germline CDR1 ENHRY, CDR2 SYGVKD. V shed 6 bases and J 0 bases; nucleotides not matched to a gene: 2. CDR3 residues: CAISRQGSGNTIYF. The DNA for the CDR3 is TGTGCCATCAGCCGACAGGGCTCTGGAAACACCATATATTTT.